The rows below give T cell receptor beta chains drawn from one sample of a study of shared clonotypes between healthy human individuals. Sequenced by immunoSEQ multiplex PCR; TCRdb stores in-frame clones only, minus some. The profile covers 550,000 to 700,000 clones, with around 78% appearing a single time and around 1.8% taken by the ten largest. Sequences were obtained from memory CD4+ T cells sorted from blood. The receptors were sampled from a woman aged 25 to 39 in good health. Each CDR3 is given with its conserved first and last residue. D genes are given only for firm matches. For some rows the clone size is stated as once, few or many, or as a class when expanded; others skip it.

TRBV21-1	.	TRBJ1-1	.	TGTGCCAGCAGTCAGGATTTAGCCACAATTCGCACTGAAGCTTTCTTT	CASSQDLATIRTEAFF
TRBV11-1	.	TRBJ1-1	many	TGTGCCAGCAGCTTGCACTGGGGGCCGAACACTGAAGCTTTCTTT	CASSLHWGPNTEAFF
TRBV28	TRBD1	TRBJ1-5	.	TGTGCCAGCAGTCAAGGGGGCCGACAGCCCCAGCATTTT	CASSQGGRQPQHF
TRBV5-1	.	TRBJ2-5	.	TGCGCCAGCAGCTCGGGGCTACGAGGCCAAGAGACCCAGTACTTC	CASSSGLRGQETQYF
TRBV5-1	TRBD1	TRBJ1-1	.	TGCGCCAGCAGCTTTGACAGGGCGGACACTGAAGCTTTCTTT	CASSFDRADTEAFF
TRBV28	.	TRBJ1-4	few	TGTGCCAGCCAAGGGGATGGTAATGAAAAACTGTTTTTT	CASQGDGNEKLFF
TRBV18	.	TRBJ2-3	.	TGTGCCAGCTCACCTTTACCTTCGACGAGCGGCACAGATACGCAGTATTTT	CASSPLPSTSGTDTQYF
TRBV19	TRBD2	TRBJ2-1	.	TGTGCCAGTAGTACAACTAGCGGGATTTACAATGAGCAGTTCTTC	CASSTTSGIYNEQFF
TRBV7-9	TRBD1	TRBJ2-1	few	TGTGCCAGCCAAGGGACAGAGCCATACAATGAGCAGTTCTTC	CASQGTEPYNEQFF
TRBV7-9	.	TRBJ1-2	.	TGTGCCAGCAGCACGGACAGTTTTAACTATGGCTACACCTTC	CASSTDSFNYGYTF
TRBV5-1	TRBD2	TRBJ2-1	.	TGCGCCAGCAGCTTCACTAGCGGAAACTACAATGAGCAGTTCTTC	CASSFTSGNYNEQFF
TRBV4-2	TRBD2	TRBJ2-7	few	TGTGCCAGCAGCGTAGCTAGCGGGAGTTTCAACGAGCAGTACTTC	CASSVASGSFNEQYF
TRBV7-6	TRBD1	TRBJ2-2	.	TGTGCCAGCAGCTTGGGACAGGGGAACACCGGGGAGCTGTTTTTT	CASSLGQGNTGELFF
TRBV15	.	TRBJ1-2	.	TGTGCCACCAGCAGAGAGGGGTATGGCTACACCTTC	CATSREGYGYTF
TRBV7-7	.	TRBJ2-1	.	TGTGCCAGCAGCTTAGTGGCAGAGGGATACAATGAGCAGTTCTTC	CASSLVAEGYNEQFF
TRBV27	.	TRBJ1-2	.	TGTGCCAGCAGTAAAGGGCGGGCTAACTATGGCTACACCTTC	CASSKGRANYGYTF
TRBV2	TRBD1	TRBJ2-7	.	TGTGCCAGCATCAGGACAGGGTTCCCTGAGCAGTACTTC	CASIRTGFPEQYF
TRBV7-9	.	TRBJ2-5	.	TGTGCCAGCGGGGCCAGGGCAGAGACCCAGTACTTC	CASGARAETQYF
TRBV5-1	.	TRBJ2-1	.	TGCGCCAGCAGCTTGGTTATTCCCGGTAATGAGCAGTTCTTC	CASSLVIPGNEQFF
TRBV2	.	TRBJ1-5	.	TGTGCCAGCAGGGGACGGATAATCAATCAGCCCCAGCATTTT	CASRGRIINQPQHF
TRBV30	TRBD2	TRBJ2-1	few	TGTGCCTGGAGTAGGGGAGGGAGCTCCTACAATGAGCAGTTCTTC	CAWSRGGSSYNEQFF
TRBV2	TRBD2	TRBJ2-7	.	TGTGCCAGTCGACTAGCGGGATACTCCTACGAGCAGTACTTC	CASRLAGYSYEQYF
TRBV10-1	.	TRBJ1-5	.	TGCGCCAGTAAAGAGACCTCAAGGGTAATCCTCTCCTTTCGACAGCCCCAGCATTTT	CASKETSRVILSFRQPQHF
TRBV9	TRBD2	TRBJ2-2	few	TGTGCCAGCAGCGTCACTAGCGAGAATCTCGGGGAGCTGTTTTTT	CASSVTSENLGELFF
TRBV5-5	.	TRBJ1-5	.	TGTGCCAGCAGCTGGGACCCAGGGGCCGATCAGCCCCAGCATTTT	CASSWDPGADQPQHF
TRBV7-6	.	TRBJ2-5	.	TGTGCCAGCAGCTCGCTGGTGGAGACCCAGTACTTC	CASSSLVETQYF
TRBV28	TRBD1	TRBJ1-1	.	TGTGCCAGCAGGACGGGGATGGCAGGGGGAGCTTTCTTT	CASRTGMAGGAFF
TRBV7-2	.	TRBJ2-3	.	TGTGCCAGCAGCTTAAGTCGGGGCACAGATACGCAGTATTTT	CASSLSRGTDTQYF
TRBV18	.	TRBJ2-7	.	TGTGCCAGCTCACCCCCCCGGGGGACCTCCTACGAGCAGTACTTC	CASSPPRGTSYEQYF
TRBV6-1	.	TRBJ1-4	.	TGTGCCAGCAGTGAGACAGACCCCGAAAATGGAAAACTGTTTTTT	CASSETDPENGKLFF
TRBV27	.	TRBJ2-6	.	TGTGCCAGCAGTTCCTATCTTTCCGGGGCCAACGTCCTGACTTTC	CASSSYLSGANVLTF
TRBV12-2	.	TRBJ1-1	.	TGTGCAAGTCGCTTCGAGGTGGTGAACACTGAAGCTTTCTTT	CASRFEVVNTEAFF
TRBV11-3	.	TRBJ2-1	once	TGTGCCAGCAGCTACCTCGGCGGGCCTTACAATGAGCAGTTCTTC	CASSYLGGPYNEQFF
TRBV28	.	TRBJ1-2	.	TGTGCCAGCAGTATCGACATCAATGGCTACACCTTC	CASSIDINGYTF
TRBV5-1	.	TRBJ2-5	.	TGCGCCAGCAGCAAGGGGACCGAATCTAGTCCGGGCTACTTC	CASSKGTESSPGYF
TRBV19	.	TRBJ2-7	.	TGTGCCAGTAGTTACGGGACGGGAAACTCCTACGAGCAGTACTTC	CASSYGTGNSYEQYF
TRBV4-1	.	TRBJ1-1	.	TGCGCCAGCAGCCAAGGAATAGGGATCATGAACACTGAAGCTTTCTTT	CASSQGIGIMNTEAFF
TRBV28	TRBD1	TRBJ1-2	.	TGTGCCAGCAGTTTGGGGGGACAGTTCTACTATGGCTACACCTTC	CASSLGGQFYYGYTF
TRBV6-1	TRBD1	TRBJ1-1	.	TGTGCCAGCACCGAGGGGACAGGTTGGAGCACTGAAGCTTTCTTT	CASTEGTGWSTEAFF
TRBV6-5	.	TRBJ1-1	.	TGTGCCAGTTACAGCGGAACGAACACTGAAGCTTTCTTT	CASYSGTNTEAFF
TRBV19	.	TRBJ2-1	.	TGTGCCAGTAGCAGGGATAGCTCCTACAATGAGCAGTTCTTC	CASSRDSSYNEQFF
TRBV7-9	TRBD2	TRBJ2-7	.	TGTGCCAGCAGTAAAGGGACTAGCGGGAGTTCATACGAGCAGTACTTC	CASSKGTSGSSYEQYF
TRBV28	.	TRBJ2-1	.	TGTGCCAGTAGTTTAAGCGGGTTCCGTGTTGAGCAGTTCTTC	CASSLSGFRVEQFF
TRBV6-5	TRBD1	TRBJ2-7	.	TGTGCCAGCAGTTTGGACAGGGACTCCTACGAGCAGTACTTC	CASSLDRDSYEQYF
TRBV5-1	TRBD2	TRBJ2-1	.	TGCGCCAGCAGCGTAACCGGGACTAGCGCCTACAATGAGCAGTTCTTC	CASSVTGTSAYNEQFF
TRBV2	.	TRBJ2-3	.	TGTGCCAGCGCCCGGGCCCTAGGCACAGATACGCAGTATTTT	CASARALGTDTQYF